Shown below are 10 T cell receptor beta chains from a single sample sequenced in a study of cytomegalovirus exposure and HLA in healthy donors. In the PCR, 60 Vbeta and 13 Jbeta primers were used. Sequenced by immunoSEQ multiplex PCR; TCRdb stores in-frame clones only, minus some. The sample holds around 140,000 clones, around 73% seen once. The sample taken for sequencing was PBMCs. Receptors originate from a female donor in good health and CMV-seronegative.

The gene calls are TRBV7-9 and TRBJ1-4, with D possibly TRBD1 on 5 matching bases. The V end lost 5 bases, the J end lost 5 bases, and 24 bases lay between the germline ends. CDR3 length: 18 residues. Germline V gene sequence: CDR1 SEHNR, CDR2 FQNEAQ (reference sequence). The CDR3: CASSPASVTGRYNEKLFF. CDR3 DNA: TGTGCCAGCAGCCCAGCGTCGGTTACAGGCAGGTACAATGAAAAACTGTTTTTT.

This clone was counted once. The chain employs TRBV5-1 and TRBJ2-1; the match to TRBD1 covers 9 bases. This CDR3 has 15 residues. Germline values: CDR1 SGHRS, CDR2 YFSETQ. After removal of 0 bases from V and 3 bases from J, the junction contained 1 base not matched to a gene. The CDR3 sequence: CASSLGTGVYNEQFF. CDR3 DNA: TGCGCCAGCAGCTTGGGGACAGGGGTCTACAATGAGCAGTTCTTC.

The CDR3 DNA follows: TGTGCCAGCAGCGTAGCTGGACTAGCGGACTCCTACAATGAGCAGTTCTTC. Its translation is CASSVAGLADSYNEQFF. The J gene is TRBJ2-1, the V gene TRBV9, with 10 bases lining up with TRBD2. CDR1 and CDR2 (germline): SGDLS, YYNGEE. Trimming removed 0 bases from V and 0 bases from J; junction bases left unmatched: 3. This CDR3 comprises 17 residues.

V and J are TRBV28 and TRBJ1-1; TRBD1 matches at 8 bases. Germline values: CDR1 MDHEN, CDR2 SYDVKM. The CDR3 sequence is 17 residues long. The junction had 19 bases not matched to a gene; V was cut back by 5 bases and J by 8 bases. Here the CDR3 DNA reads TGTGCCAGCAGTCCGCTATTTAAGAACAGGGGGGTCGTAGAAGCTTTCTTT. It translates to CASSPLFKNRGVVEAFF.

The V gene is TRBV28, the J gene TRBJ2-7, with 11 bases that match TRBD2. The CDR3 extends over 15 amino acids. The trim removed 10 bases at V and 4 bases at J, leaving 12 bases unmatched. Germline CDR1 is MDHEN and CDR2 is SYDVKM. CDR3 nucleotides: TGTGCCACCCAGTCCTGGGCTAGCGGGAGGTACGAGCAGTACTTC. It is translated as CATQSWASGRYEQYF.

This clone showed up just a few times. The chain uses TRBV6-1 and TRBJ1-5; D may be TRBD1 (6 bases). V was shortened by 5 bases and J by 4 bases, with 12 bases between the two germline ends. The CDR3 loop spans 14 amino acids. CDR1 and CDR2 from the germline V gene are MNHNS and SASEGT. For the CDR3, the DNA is TGTGCCAGCAGTCGACAGGCCACAAATCAGCCCCAGCATTTT. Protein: CASSRQATNQPQHF.

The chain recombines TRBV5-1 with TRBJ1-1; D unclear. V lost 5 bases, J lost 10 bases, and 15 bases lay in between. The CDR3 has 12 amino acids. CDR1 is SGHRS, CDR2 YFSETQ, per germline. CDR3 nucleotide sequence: TGCGCCAGCAGTCCCGAGGGATATCTAGCTTTCTTT. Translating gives CASSPEGYLAFF.

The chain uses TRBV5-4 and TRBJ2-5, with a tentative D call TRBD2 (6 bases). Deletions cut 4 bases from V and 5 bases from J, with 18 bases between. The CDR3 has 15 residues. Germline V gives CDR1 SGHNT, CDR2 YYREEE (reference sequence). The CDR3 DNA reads TGTGCCAGCAGCCCGGGCACGGGGGACCTTGAGACCCAGTACTTC. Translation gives CASSPGTGDLETQYF.

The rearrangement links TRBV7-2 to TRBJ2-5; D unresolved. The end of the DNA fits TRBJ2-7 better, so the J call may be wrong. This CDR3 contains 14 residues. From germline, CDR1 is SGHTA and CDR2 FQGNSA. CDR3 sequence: CASSSASNSYEQYF. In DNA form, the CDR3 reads TGTGCCAGCAGCTCCGCGTCAAACTCCTACGAGCAGTACTTC.

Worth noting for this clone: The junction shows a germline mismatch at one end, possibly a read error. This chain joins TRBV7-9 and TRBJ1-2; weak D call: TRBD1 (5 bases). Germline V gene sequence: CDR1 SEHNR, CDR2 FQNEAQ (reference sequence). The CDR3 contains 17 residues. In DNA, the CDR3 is TGTTCCAGCAGCTTAGGAGGGAGGAGGGACGGAATCTATGGCTACACCTTC. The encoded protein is CSSSLGGRRDGIYGYTF.